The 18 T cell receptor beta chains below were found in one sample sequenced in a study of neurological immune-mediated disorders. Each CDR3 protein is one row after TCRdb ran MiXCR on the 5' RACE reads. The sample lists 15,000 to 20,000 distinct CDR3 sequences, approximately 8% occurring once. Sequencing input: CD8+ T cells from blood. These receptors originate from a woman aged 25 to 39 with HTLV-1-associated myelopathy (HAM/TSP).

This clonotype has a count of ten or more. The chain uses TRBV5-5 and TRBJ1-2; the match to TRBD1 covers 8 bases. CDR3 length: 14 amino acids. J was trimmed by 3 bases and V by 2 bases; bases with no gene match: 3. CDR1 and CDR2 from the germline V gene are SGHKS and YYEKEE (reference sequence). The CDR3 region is CASSLLGQDYGYTF. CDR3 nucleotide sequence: TGTGCCAGCAGCTTACTGGGACAGGACTATGGCTACACCTTC.

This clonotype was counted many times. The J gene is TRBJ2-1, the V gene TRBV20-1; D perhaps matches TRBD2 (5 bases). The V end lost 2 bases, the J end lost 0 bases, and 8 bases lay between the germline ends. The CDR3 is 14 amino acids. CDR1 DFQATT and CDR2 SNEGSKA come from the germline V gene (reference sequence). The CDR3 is CSARRDYSYNEQFF. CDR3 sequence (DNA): TGCAGTGCTAGACGAGACTACTCCTACAATGAGCAGTTCTTC.

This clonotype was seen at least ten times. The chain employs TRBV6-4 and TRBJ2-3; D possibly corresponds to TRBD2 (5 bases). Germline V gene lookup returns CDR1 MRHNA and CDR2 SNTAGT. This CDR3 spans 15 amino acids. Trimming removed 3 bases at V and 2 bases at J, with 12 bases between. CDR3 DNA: TGTGCCAGCAGTGAAGTGCCTAGCTCCACAGATACGCAGTATTTT. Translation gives CASSEVPSSTDTQYF.

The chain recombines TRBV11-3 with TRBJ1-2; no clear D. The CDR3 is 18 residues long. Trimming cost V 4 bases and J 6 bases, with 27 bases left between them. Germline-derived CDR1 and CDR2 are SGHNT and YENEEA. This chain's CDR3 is CASSSKPPGSGIAHGYTF. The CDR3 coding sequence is TGTGCCAGCAGCTCGAAACCGCCCGGATCCGGCATCGCACATGGCTACACCTTC.

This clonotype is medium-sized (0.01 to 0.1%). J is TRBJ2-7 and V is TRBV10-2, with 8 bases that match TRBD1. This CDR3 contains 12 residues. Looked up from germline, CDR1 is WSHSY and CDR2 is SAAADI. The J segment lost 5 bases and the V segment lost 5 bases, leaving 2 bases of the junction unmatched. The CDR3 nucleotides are TGCGCCAGCAGTCGGGACAGGAACGAGCAGTACTTC. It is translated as CASSRDRNEQYF.

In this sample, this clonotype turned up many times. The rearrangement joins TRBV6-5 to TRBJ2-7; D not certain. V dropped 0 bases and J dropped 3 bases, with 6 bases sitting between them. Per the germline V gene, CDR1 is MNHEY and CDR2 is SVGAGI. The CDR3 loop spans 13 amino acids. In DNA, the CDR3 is TGTGCCAGCAGTTACTCGGCAGTCTACGAGCAGTACTTC. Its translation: CASSYSAVYEQYF.

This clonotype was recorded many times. The CDR3 spells CSGEGMAAALRVNYEQYF. Here the CDR3 DNA reads TGCAGCGGAGAAGGCATGGCGGCCGCTCTCCGAGTTAACTACGAGCAGTACTTC. The chain employs TRBV29-1 and TRBJ2-7; D not resolved. This CDR3 comprises 18 residues. Germline CDR1 is SQVTM and CDR2 is ANQGSEA. V shed 7 bases and J shed 3 bases, with 31 bases lying between them.

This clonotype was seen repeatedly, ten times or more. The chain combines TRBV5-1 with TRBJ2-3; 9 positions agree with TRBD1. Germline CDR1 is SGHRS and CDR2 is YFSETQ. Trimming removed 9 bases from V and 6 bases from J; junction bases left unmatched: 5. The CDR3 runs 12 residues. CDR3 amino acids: CATPGTGDTQYF. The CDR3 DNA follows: TGCGCCACCCCCGGGACAGGGGATACGCAGTATTTT.

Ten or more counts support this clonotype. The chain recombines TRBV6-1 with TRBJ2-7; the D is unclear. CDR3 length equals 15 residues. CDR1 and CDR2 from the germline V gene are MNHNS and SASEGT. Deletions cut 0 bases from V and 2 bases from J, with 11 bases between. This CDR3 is CASSEALGVAYEQYF. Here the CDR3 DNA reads TGTGCCAGCAGTGAAGCGCTAGGAGTGGCCTACGAGCAGTACTTC.

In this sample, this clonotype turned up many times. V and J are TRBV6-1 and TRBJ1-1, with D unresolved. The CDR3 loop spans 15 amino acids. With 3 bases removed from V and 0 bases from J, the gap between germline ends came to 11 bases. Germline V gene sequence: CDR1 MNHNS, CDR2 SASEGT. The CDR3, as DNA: TGTGCCAGCAGTGAGGATAGGCAGCTGAACACTGAAGCTTTCTTT. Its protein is CASSEDRQLNTEAFF.

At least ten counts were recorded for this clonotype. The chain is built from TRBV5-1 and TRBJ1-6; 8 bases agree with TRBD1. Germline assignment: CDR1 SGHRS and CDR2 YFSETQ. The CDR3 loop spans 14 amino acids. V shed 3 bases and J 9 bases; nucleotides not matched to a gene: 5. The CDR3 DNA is TGCGCCAGCAGCTCGGACAGGGCAGGTTCACCCCTCCACTTT. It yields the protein CASSSDRAGSPLHF.

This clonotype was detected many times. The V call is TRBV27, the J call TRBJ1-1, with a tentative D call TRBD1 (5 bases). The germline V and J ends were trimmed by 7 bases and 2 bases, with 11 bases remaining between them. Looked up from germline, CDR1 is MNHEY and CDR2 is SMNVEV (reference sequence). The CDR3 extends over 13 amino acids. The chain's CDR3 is CASNNGGNTEAFF. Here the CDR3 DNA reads TGTGCCAGCAACAACGGGGGTAACACTGAAGCTTTCTTT.

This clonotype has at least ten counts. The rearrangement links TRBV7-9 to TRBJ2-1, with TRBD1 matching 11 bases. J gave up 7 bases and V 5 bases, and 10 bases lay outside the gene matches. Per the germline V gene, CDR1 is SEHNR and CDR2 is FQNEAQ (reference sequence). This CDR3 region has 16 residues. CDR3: CASSPPEGQGGNEQFF. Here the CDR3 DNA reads TGTGCCAGCAGCCCACCGGAGGGACAGGGGGGAAATGAGCAGTTCTTC.

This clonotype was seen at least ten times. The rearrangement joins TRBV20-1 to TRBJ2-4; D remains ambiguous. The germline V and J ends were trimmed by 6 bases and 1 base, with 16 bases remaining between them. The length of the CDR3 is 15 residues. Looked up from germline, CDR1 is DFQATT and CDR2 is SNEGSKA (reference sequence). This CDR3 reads CSAEVGMSAKNIQYF. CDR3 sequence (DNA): TGCAGTGCGGAAGTAGGGATGTCGGCCAAAAACATTCAGTACTTC.

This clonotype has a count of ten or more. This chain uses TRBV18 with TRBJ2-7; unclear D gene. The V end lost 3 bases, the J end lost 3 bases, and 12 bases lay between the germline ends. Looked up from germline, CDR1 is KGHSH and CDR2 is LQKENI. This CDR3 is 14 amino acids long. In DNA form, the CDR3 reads TGTGCCAGCTCACCGTACACGGAGATCTACGAGCAGTACTTC. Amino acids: CASSPYTEIYEQYF.

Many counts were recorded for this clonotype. CDR3 DNA sequence: TGTGCCAGCAGTCTAGGGACAGGGGATCACATTCAGTACTTC. Translating gives CASSLGTGDHIQYF. V and J are TRBV6-5 and TRBJ2-4; 10 bases map to TRBD1. The CDR3 length is 14 residues. Trimming removed 5 bases from V and 8 bases from J; junction bases left unmatched: 6. In germline, CDR1 is MNHEY, CDR2 SVGAGI.

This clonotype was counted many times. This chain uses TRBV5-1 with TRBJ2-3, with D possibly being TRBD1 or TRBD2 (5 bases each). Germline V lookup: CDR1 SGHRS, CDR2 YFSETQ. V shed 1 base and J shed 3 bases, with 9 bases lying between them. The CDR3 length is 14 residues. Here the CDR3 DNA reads TGCGCCAGCAGCTTGCCGGGGCGAACAGATACGCAGTATTTT. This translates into CASSLPGRTDTQYF.

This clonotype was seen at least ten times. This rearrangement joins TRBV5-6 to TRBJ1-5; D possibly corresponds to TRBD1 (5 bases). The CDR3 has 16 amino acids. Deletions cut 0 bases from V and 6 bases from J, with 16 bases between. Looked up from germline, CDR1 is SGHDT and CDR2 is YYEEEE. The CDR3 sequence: CASSLGPGSPSQPQHF. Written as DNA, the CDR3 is TGTGCCAGCAGCTTGGGTCCAGGGAGTCCGAGTCAGCCCCAGCATTTT. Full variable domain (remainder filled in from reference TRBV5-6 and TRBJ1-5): DAGVTQSPTHLIKTRGQQVTLRCSPKSGHDTVSWYQQALGQGPQFIFQYYEEEERQRGNFPDRFSGHQFPNYSSELNVNALLLGDSALYLCASSLGPGSPSQPQHFGDGTRLSIL.